These 32 T cell receptor beta chains were all obtained from the same sample, sequenced in a study of Ad26.COV2.S vaccination and SARS-CoV-2 variants. As to treatment: approximately 18 received Ad26.COV2.S at low or high dose, single or two shots; 5 received placebo; per-sample allocation not given. On day 63 after the first injection, vaccine and placebo recipients gave samples. The data were produced by immunoSEQ multiplex PCR, yet TCRdb's version contains in-frame clones alone and is incomplete. The data show about 370,000 clones, about nine tenths seen once. Sequenced here: peripheral blood, sampled in a trial of Ad26.COV2.S vaccine versus placebo. These receptors came from a person aged 18-65 years who received the Ad26.COV2.S COVID-19 vaccine or a placebo.

V usage is TRBV19 and J usage is TRBJ2-1; 8 positions agree with TRBD1. From germline, CDR1 is LNHDA and CDR2 SQIVND (reference sequence). The CDR3 is 14 amino acids. With V trimmed by 2 bases and J by 4 bases, 1 base remained unmatched. This CDR3 is CASSITGGYNEQFF. The CDR3 DNA sequence: TGTGCCAGTAGTATAACAGGGGGATACAATGAGCAGTTCTTC. The full variable domain, in which reference TRBV19 and TRBJ2-1 provide the parts outside the CDR3, is DGGITQSPKYLFRKEGQNVTLSCEQNLNHDAMYWYRQDPGQGLRLIYYSQIVNDFQKGDIAEGYSVSREKKESFPLTVTSAQKNPTAFYLCASSITGGYNEQFFGPGTRLTVL.

J is TRBJ2-2 and V is TRBV10-2; D is perhaps TRBD1 (5 bases). CDR1 and CDR2 (germline): WSHSY, SAAADI. The V gene lost 10 bases and the J gene lost 4 bases, with 19 bases spanning the gap. This CDR3 has 15 residues. This CDR3 reads CANPGARFCTGELFF. The CDR3 nucleotides read TGCGCCAATCCTGGGGCTAGATTCTGCACCGGGGAGCTGTTTTTT.

The chain couples TRBV12-3 or TRBV12-4 to TRBJ1-6; the D is unclear. CDR3 length: 13 residues. Trimming removed 4 bases from V and 0 bases from J, with 1 base in between. The chain's CDR3 is CASSYSYNSPLHF. The CDR3 nucleotides are TGTGCCAGCAGTTACTCCTATAATTCACCCCTCCACTTT.

This clone has only one observation. The rearrangement joins TRBV2 to TRBJ2-1; the match to TRBD1 covers 9 bases. The CDR3 sequence is 16 residues long. V trimming: 3 bases; J trimming: 6 bases; junction bases outside the gene matches: 9. CDR1 and CDR2 (germline): SNHLY, FYNNEI. The CDR3: CASSDVGTGWGNEQFF. The DNA of the CDR3 is TGTGCCAGCAGTGATGTGGGGACAGGGTGGGGCAATGAGCAGTTCTTC.

This clone turned up a few times. At one end, the junction sequence differs from germline, possibly due to a read error. This chain joins TRBV2 and TRBJ2-7; D uncertain. Germline V gene data show CDR1 as SNHLY and CDR2 as FYNNEI. CDR3 size: 11 residues. The CDR3 reads CASKYGPEQYF. The CDR3, as DNA: TGTGCGAGCAAGTATGGACCCGAGCAGTACTTC.

The rearrangement joins TRBV2 to TRBJ2-3; perhaps TRBD2 as D (6 bases). V lost 9 bases and J 6 bases, leaving 16 bases between the germline ends. From germline, CDR1 is SNHLY and CDR2 FYNNEI. The CDR3 length is 13 residues. The CDR3 loop is CASSLGRGDTQYF. For the CDR3, the DNA is TGTGCCAGTTCACTGGGCCGGGGGGATACGCAGTATTTT. Combining the CDR3 with reference TRBV2 and TRBJ2-3 gives the whole variable domain EPEVTQTPSHQVTQMGQEVILRCVPISNHLYFYWYRQILGQKVEFLVSFYNNEISEKSEIFDDQFSVERPDGSNFTLKIRSTKLEDSAMYFCASSLGRGDTQYFGPGTRLTVL.

This clone occurred once. The chain links TRBV14 to TRBJ1-2; TRBD1 might be the D (6 bases). CDR1 SGHDN and CDR2 FVKESK come from the germline V gene. This CDR3 comprises 14 residues. V gave up 1 base and J gave up 2 bases, with 8 bases separating them. This CDR3 reads CASSQGGHNYGYTF. The CDR3 nucleotides read TGTGCCAGCAGCCAAGGGGGACACAACTATGGCTACACCTTC. Looking up the rest from reference TRBV14 and TRBJ1-2 gives the full variable domain: EAGVTQFPSHSVIEKGQTVTLRCDPISGHDNLYWYRRVMGKEIKFLLHFVKESKQDESGMPNNRFLAERTGGTYSTLKVQPAELEDSGVYFCASSQGGHNYGYTFGSGTRLTVV.

The chain uses TRBV6-6 and TRBJ1-1; 7 bases map to TRBD1. The J segment lost 3 bases and the V segment lost 6 bases, leaving 4 bases of the junction unmatched. Germline V gives CDR1 MNHNY, CDR2 SVGAGI (reference sequence). This CDR3 has 13 residues. As DNA, the CDR3 is TGTGCCAGCAGACGTACAGGGGACACTGAAGCTTTCTTT. Translating it yields CASRRTGDTEAFF.

The chain couples TRBV7-8 to TRBJ2-2; D is possibly TRBD1 (7 bases). Germline values: CDR1 SGHVS, CDR2 FQNEAQ. V was shortened by 5 bases and J by 2 bases, with 21 bases between the two germline ends. The CDR3 consists of 18 residues. The CDR3 DNA follows: TGTGCCAGCAGCCGACAAACTCAGGGGGGAGCAAACACCGGGGAGCTGTTTTTT. This translates into CASSRQTQGGANTGELFF.

The rearrangement joins TRBV30 to TRBJ2-7; D remains unclear. Trimming removed 5 bases at V and 3 bases at J, with 11 bases between. The length of the CDR3 is 12 residues. CDR1 GTSNPN and CDR2 SVGIG come from the germline V gene (reference sequence). This CDR3 reads CAWDLSGYEQYF. As DNA, the CDR3 is TGTGCCTGGGACTTAAGTGGCTACGAGCAGTACTTC. Combining the CDR3 with reference TRBV30 and TRBJ2-7 gives the whole variable domain SQTIHQWPATLVQPVGSPLSLECTVEGTSNPNLYWYRQAAGRGLQLLFYSVGIGQISSEVPQNLSASRPQDRQFILSSKKLLLSDSGFYLCAWDLSGYEQYFGPGTRLTVT.

For this clone: Other DNA sequences in the sample encode the same CDR3. The V gene is TRBV6-5, the J gene TRBJ2-5; D is undetermined. CDR3 length: 11 residues. Germline lookup yields CDR1 MNHEY and CDR2 SVGAGI. With 5 bases removed from V and 5 bases from J, the gap between germline ends came to 6 bases. The CDR3 bases are TGTGCCAGCAGTCCCCCCGAGACCCAGTACTTC. Its translation is CASSPPETQYF.

This rearrangement joins TRBV28 to TRBJ2-3; D unresolved. Germline values: CDR1 MDHEN, CDR2 SYDVKM. Trimming removed 3 bases at V and 7 bases at J, with 5 bases between. The CDR3 is 11 amino acids. The CDR3 coding sequence is TGTGCCAGCAGTTTTCAGTATACGCAGTATTTT. This encodes CASSFQYTQYF.

This chain links TRBV5-1 with TRBJ2-1; a possible D gene is TRBD1 (5 bases). V lost 0 bases and J lost 12, with 7 bases in between. There are 11 residues in the CDR3. Germline loops: CDR1 SGHRS, CDR2 YFSETQ. The CDR3 region is CASSLEGWQFF. CDR3 coding DNA: TGCGCCAGCAGCTTGGAGGGGTGGCAGTTCTTC.

CDR3 sequence (DNA): TGTGCCAGCAGTTTATACGGAGGCGGGAGGCACTCCATCTCCTACAATGAGCAGTTCTTC. Its translation: CASSLYGGGRHSISYNEQFF. The J gene is TRBJ2-1, the V gene TRBV27, with TRBD2 identical over 8 bases. The CDR3 is made up of 20 amino acids. V gave up 1 base and J gave up 0 bases; unmatched junction bases: 14. The germline gives CDR1 MNHEY, CDR2 SMNVEV (reference sequence).

J is TRBJ2-2 and V is TRBV5-1, with TRBD1 matching 7 bases. The junction had 6 bases not matched to a gene; V was cut back by 2 bases and J by 5 bases. Germline V gene data show CDR1 as SGHRS and CDR2 as YFSETQ. The CDR3 extends over 15 amino acids. The CDR3 loop is CASSFVTGSTGELFF. The CDR3, as DNA: TGCGCCAGCAGCTTCGTGACAGGGTCGACCGGGGAGCTGTTTTTT.

This chain uses TRBV14 with TRBJ2-2; D is unclear. Deletions cut 4 bases from V and 1 base from J, with 10 bases between. Germline V lookup: CDR1 SGHDN, CDR2 FVKESK. This CDR3 spans 15 amino acids. The DNA of the CDR3 is TGTGCCAGCAGCCCCCATCTCCGGAACACCGGGGAGCTGTTTTTT. It encodes CASSPHLRNTGELFF. The whole variable domain, remainder taken from reference TRBV14 and TRBJ2-2, is EAGVTQFPSHSVIEKGQTVTLRCDPISGHDNLYWYRRVMGKEIKFLLHFVKESKQDESGMPNNRFLAERTGGTYSTLKVQPAELEDSGVYFCASSPHLRNTGELFFGEGSRLTVL.

This chain links TRBV6-5 with TRBJ2-7; 7 bases line up with TRBD1. The J segment lost 5 bases and the V segment lost 6 bases, leaving 7 bases of the junction unmatched. This CDR3 comprises 13 residues. Germline V gene data show CDR1 as MNHEY and CDR2 as SVGAGI. CDR3 in amino acids: CASRYRGLDEQYF. CDR3 DNA: TGTGCCAGCAGGTACAGGGGTTTGGACGAGCAGTACTTC.

The chain couples TRBV7-9 to TRBJ2-1; D is perhaps TRBD2 (6 bases). Germline lookup yields CDR1 SEHNR and CDR2 FQNEAQ (reference sequence). Trimming took off 3 bases at V and 4 bases at J, with 13 bases between the two ends. CDR3 size: 15 residues. Here the CDR3 reads CASSFLTGEYNEQFF. DNA for the CDR3: TGTGCCAGCAGCTTTCTGACGGGGGAGTACAATGAGCAGTTCTTC.

J is TRBJ1-2 and V is TRBV27; 7 bases agree with TRBD1. CDR1 and CDR2 from the germline V gene are MNHEY and SMNVEV (reference sequence). The CDR3 loop spans 13 amino acids. V lost 3 bases and J lost 8; bases outside the gene matches: 6. CDR3 bases: TGTGCCAGCAGTTTCCGACAGGGCGAAGGCTACACCTTC. This codes for CASSFRQGEGYTF.

V and J are TRBV29-1 and TRBJ2-2, with D maybe TRBD2 (5 bases). The CDR3 covers 17 residues. Germline V gene sequence: CDR1 SQVTM, CDR2 ANQGSEA. Deletions cut 1 base from V and 4 bases from J, with 19 bases between. CDR3 bases: TGCAGCGTTGAAGGGTTAGTTCGGAGGAACCTCACCGGGGAGCTGTTTTTT. Translating gives CSVEGLVRRNLTGELFF.

CDR3 loop: CASSHLDRGWADTQYF. As DNA, the CDR3 is TGTGCCAGCAGTCACCTTGACAGGGGATGGGCAGATACGCAGTATTTT. The chain carries TRBV27 and TRBJ2-3, with 8 positions matching TRBD1. V shed 5 bases, J shed 4 bases, and the junction held 11 bases outside the gene matches. The germline CDR1 and CDR2 sequences are MNHEY and SMNVEV (reference sequence). The CDR3 runs 16 residues.

This chain joins TRBV9 and TRBJ2-1, with D maybe TRBD2 (6 bases). V was shortened by 0 bases and J by 3 bases, with 10 bases between the two germline ends. Germline V gene data show CDR1 as SGDLS and CDR2 as YYNGEE. This CDR3 has 15 residues. CDR3 loop: CASSVEGTRYNEQFF. CDR3 sequence (DNA): TGTGCCAGCAGCGTAGAAGGGACTCGCTACAATGAGCAGTTCTTC.

This rearrangement joins TRBV7-3 to TRBJ1-4; D is possibly TRBD1 (6 bases). The CDR3 covers 15 residues. Germline values: CDR1 SGHTA, CDR2 FQGTGA. V shed 5 bases and J shed 7 bases, with 17 bases lying between them. The CDR3 sequence: CASSPLGGGGEKLFF. For the CDR3, the DNA is TGTGCCAGCAGCCCTCTCGGGGGCGGAGGTGAAAAACTGTTTTTT.

The J gene is TRBJ2-1, the V gene TRBV5-6, with D perhaps TRBD1 (6 bases). Germline V gene sequence: CDR1 SGHDT, CDR2 YYEEEE. Deletions cut 1 base from V and 4 bases from J, with 9 bases between. The CDR3 totals 14 residues. This chain's CDR3 is CASSLTGNYNEQFF. The CDR3 bases are TGTGCCAGCAGCTTGACAGGGAATTACAATGAGCAGTTCTTC.

This clone was seen only once. V usage is TRBV7-8 and J usage is TRBJ1-1; no clear D. From germline, CDR1 is SGHVS and CDR2 FQNEAQ. V was cut by 0 bases and J by 3 bases, with 8 bases left in between. The CDR3 sequence is 14 residues long. The CDR3 nucleotides read TGTGCCAGCAGCTTAGCGGGCAGGTACACTGAAGCTTTCTTT. This sequence encodes CASSLAGRYTEAFF.

The rearrangement links TRBV20-1 to TRBJ1-1; possible D gene TRBD1, 6 bases. CDR1 is DFQATT, CDR2 SNEGSKA, per germline (reference sequence). V was clipped by 3 bases and J by 5 bases, with 7 bases between them. This CDR3 spans 11 amino acids. The CDR3 nucleotides read TGCAGTGCTAGTCAGGGGACTGAAGCTTTCTTT. This gives the protein CSASQGTEAFF.

The chain carries TRBV4-2 and TRBJ1-1; D is unresolved. CDR3 length equals 12 residues. V dropped 1 base and J dropped 5 bases, with 5 bases sitting between them. Germline-derived CDR1 and CDR2 are LGHNA and YNFKEQ. DNA for the CDR3: TGTGCCAGCAGCCAAGCACGGACTGAAGCTTTCTTT. This translates into CASSQARTEAFF.

This clone was seen ten or more times. This CDR3 is also generated by other DNA sequences in the sample. The chain carries TRBV7-2 and TRBJ1-2; 9 nucleotides line up with TRBD1. Per the germline V gene, CDR1 is SGHTA and CDR2 is FQGNSA. The CDR3 is 14 amino acids. Losses at the gene ends were 1 base for V and 5 bases for J; bases not matched to a gene: 2. CDR3 nucleotides: TGTGCCAGCAGCTTAGGCGGGACAGGGTATGGCTACACCTTC. Translated, it gives CASSLGGTGYGYTF.

The chain combines TRBV28 with TRBJ1-6; D is uncertain. V gave up 7 bases and J gave up 8 bases, with 9 bases separating them. The CDR3 is 12 amino acids. CDR1 and CDR2 from the germline V gene are MDHEN and SYDVKM. CDR3 DNA: TGTGCCAGCACAGCGGTAGATTCACCCCTCCACTTT. Residues: CASTAVDSPLHF.

V usage is TRBV10-3 and J usage is TRBJ2-7, with a possible D match to TRBD2 (5 bases). CDR3 size: 12 residues. CDR1 is ENHRY, CDR2 SYGVKD, per germline. V lost 6 bases to trimming and J lost 2 bases, with 8 bases between them. DNA of the CDR3: TGTGCCATCAGAGGGAGACCCTACGAGCAGTACTTC. It is translated as CAIRGRPYEQYF.

The chain has TRBV18 and TRBJ2-7; 10 bases match TRBD1. Germline-derived CDR1 and CDR2 are KGHSH and LQKENI. Trimming took 5 bases from V and 3 from J; bases not matched to a gene: 4. The CDR3 has 14 amino acids. Here the CDR3 reads CASSKTGGVYEQYF. The CDR3 DNA sequence: TGTGCCAGCTCAAAGACAGGGGGCGTCTACGAGCAGTACTTC.

The V call is TRBV24-1, the J call TRBJ2-5, with a weak D call TRBD1 (6 bases). The CDR3 has 12 residues. Trimming took off 4 bases at V and 5 bases at J, with 7 bases between the two ends. Germline lookup yields CDR1 KGHDR and CDR2 SFDVKD. CDR3 nucleotides: TGTGCCACCAGTGAAAGGGGGGAGACCCAGTACTTC. Residues: CATSERGETQYF.